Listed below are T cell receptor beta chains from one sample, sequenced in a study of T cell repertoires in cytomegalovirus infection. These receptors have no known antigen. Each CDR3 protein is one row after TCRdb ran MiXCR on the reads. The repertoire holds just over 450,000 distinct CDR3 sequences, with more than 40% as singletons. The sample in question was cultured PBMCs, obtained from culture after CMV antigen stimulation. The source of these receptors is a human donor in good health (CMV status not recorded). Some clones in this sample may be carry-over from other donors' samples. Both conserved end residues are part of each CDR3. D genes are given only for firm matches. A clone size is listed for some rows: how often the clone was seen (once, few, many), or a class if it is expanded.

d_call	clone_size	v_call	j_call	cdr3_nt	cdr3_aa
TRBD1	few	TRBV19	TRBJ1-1	TGTGCCAGTATGGCCGGGGACAGGGGCTTGGCTGAAGCTTTCTTT	CASMAGDRGLAEAFF
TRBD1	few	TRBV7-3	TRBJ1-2	TGTGCCAGCAGCTTAGAGGCGGGACTTCAGGGGGACTATGGCTACACCTTC	CASSLEAGLQGDYGYTF
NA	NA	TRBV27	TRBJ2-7	TGTGCCAGCAGTACTGGATGGGGTTACGAGCAGTACTTC	CASSTGWGYEQYF
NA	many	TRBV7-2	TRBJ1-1	TGTGCCAGCAGCTTAGTAGGGCTCTTGCGGAACACTGAAGCTTTCTTT	CASSLVGLLRNTEAFF
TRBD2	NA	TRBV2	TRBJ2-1	TGTGCCAGCAGAGCAGGACTAGCGGCTCACAATGAGCAGTTCTTC	CASRAGLAAHNEQFF
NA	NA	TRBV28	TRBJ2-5	TGTGCCAGCAGTCCGGGTGGTGGGCTCCAGACCCAGTACTTC	CASSPGGGLQTQYF
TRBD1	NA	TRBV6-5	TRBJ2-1	TGTGCCAGCTGCAGGGGGTCTATGGATGAGCAGTTCTTC	CASCRGSMDEQFF
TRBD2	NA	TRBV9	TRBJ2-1	TGTGCCAGCAGCTCCACTAGCGGGAGGGCGAGTTGGAATGAGCAGTTCTTC	CASSSTSGRASWNEQFF
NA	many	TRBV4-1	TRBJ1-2	TGCGCCAGCAGCCAAGAAGTGAACTATGGCTACACCTTC	CASSQEVNYGYTF
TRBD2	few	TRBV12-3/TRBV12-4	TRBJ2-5	TGTGCCAGCAGTTCGGGACTAGCCCAAGAGACCCAGTACTTC	CASSSGLAQETQYF
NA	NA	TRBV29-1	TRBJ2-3	TGCAGCGTTGAAGGGGAGCGGTGGGATACGCAGTATTTT	CSVEGERWDTQYF
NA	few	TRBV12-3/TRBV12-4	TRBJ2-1	TGTGCCAGCAGTTTAGCGGAAGGGGTTGTTGAGCAGTTCTTC	CASSLAEGVVEQFF
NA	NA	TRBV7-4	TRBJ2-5	TGTGCCAGCAGCTTAGCGGTGACAGGAGACCAAGAGACCCAGTACTTC	CASSLAVTGDQETQYF
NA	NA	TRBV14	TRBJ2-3	TGTGCCAGCAGCTACAAAGTAAATACGCAGTATTTT	CASSYKVNTQYF
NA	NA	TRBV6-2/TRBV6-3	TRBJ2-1	TGTGCCAGCAGTGACCCACACAATGAGCAGTTCTTC	CASSDPHNEQFF
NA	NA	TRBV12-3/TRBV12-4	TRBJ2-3	TGTGCCAGCAGTTTCGTCATAGGGGTTCGAGACACAGATACGCAGTATTTT	CASSFVIGVRDTDTQYF
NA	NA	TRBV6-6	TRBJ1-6	TGTGCCAGCATTTTAGGGGTCGGGAATTCACCCCTCCACTTT	CASILGVGNSPLHF
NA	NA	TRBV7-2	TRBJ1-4	TGTGCCAGCAGCTGGGGACTAGCGGGGACAATTGAAAAACTGTTTTTT	CASSWGLAGTIEKLFF
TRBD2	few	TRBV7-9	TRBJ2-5	TGTGCCAGCAAATCGGGAGGCAACCAAGAGACCCAGTACTTC	CASKSGGNQETQYF
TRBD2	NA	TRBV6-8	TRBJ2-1	TGTGCCAGCACTGCCCTTTTCACAACTAGCGTCTTTGAGCAGTTCTTC	CASTALFTTSVFEQFF
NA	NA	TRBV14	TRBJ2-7	TGTGCCAGCAGCCAAGGGGGCGGACCCCGCTCCGAGCAGTACTTC	CASSQGGGPRSEQYF